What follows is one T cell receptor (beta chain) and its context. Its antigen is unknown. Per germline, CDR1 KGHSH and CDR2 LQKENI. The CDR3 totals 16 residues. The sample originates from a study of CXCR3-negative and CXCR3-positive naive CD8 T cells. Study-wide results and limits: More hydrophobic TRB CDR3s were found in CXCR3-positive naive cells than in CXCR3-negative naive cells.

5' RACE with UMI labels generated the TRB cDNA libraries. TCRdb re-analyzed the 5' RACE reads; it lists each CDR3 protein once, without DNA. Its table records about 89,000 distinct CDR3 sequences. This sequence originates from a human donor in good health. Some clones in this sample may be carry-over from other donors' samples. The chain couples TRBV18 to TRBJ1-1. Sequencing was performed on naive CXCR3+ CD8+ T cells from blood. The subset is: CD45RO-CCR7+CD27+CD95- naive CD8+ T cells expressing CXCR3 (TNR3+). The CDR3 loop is CASSPPAMGFYTEAFF.